The sequence of this T cell receptor (beta chain) was determined in a study of T cells after yellow fever vaccination. Regarding the study as a whole: Detection of almost all vaccine-responding clonotypes in sorted memory subsets failed on day 0. Only a minor proportion of clonotypes was detected across both CD4 and CD8 compartments.

V dropped 2 bases and J dropped 0 bases, with 4 bases sitting between them. The length of the CDR3 is 14 residues. CDR1 SGHDN and CDR2 FVKESK come from the germline V gene. TCRdb processed the 5' RACE reads anew with MiXCR; each CDR3 protein has one entry. The sample includes roughly 16,000 distinct CDR3 sequences, under 5% seen only once; the top ten take about 0.4%. At least ten counts were recorded for this clonotype. The sequences come from PBMCs, either bulk or a sorted T-cell subset (CD4+, CD8+, memory, or dextramer-sorted; not recorded which), collected 15 days after the yellow fever booster vaccination. The rearrangement links TRBV14 to TRBJ2-2; D is unclear. The sequence derives from a man aged 25-45 years who received the YFV17D yellow fever vaccine. The CDR3 DNA reads TGTGCCAGCAGCCAATTGCCGAACACCGGGGAGCTGTTTTTT. Its translation: CASSQLPNTGELFF.